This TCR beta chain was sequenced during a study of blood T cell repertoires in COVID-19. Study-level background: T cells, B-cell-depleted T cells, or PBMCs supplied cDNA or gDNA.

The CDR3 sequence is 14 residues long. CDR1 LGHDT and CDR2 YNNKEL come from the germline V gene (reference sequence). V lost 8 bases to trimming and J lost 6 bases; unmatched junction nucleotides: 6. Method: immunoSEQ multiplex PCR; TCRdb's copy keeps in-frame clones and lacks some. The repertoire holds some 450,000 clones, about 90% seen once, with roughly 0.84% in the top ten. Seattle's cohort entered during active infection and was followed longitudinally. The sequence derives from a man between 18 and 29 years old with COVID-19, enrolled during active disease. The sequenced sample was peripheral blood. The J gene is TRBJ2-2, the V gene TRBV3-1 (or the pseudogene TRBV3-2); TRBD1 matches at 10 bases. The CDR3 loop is CASLGTGDPGELFF. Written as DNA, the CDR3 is TGTGCCAGCCTCGGGACAGGGGATCCCGGGGAGCTGTTTTTT.